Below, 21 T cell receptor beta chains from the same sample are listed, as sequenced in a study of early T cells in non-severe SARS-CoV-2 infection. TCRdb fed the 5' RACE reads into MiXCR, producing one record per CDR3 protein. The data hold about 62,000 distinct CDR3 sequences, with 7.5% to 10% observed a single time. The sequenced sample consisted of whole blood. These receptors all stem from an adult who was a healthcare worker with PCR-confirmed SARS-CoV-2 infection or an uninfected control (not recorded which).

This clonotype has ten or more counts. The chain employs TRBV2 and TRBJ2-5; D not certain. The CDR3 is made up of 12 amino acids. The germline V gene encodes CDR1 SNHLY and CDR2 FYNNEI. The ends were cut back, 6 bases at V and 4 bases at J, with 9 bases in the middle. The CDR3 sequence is CASRTHRETQYF. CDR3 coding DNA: TGTGCCAGCAGAACCCATAGAGAGACCCAGTACTTC.

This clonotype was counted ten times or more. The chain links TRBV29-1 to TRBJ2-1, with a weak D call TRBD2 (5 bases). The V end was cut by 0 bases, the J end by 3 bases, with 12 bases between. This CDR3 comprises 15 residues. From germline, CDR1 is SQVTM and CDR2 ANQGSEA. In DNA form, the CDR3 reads TGCAGCGTTGAAGATGGTCGGGGTAACTACAATGAGCAGTTCTTC. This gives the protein CSVEDGRGNYNEQFF.

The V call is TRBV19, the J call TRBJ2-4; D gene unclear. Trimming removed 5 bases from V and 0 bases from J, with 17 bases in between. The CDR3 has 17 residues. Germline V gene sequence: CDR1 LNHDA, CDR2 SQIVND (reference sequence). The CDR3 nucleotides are TGTGCCAGTAGTCCTCAACTTAGGGCCTTAGCCAAAAACATTCAGTACTTC. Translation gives CASSPQLRALAKNIQYF.

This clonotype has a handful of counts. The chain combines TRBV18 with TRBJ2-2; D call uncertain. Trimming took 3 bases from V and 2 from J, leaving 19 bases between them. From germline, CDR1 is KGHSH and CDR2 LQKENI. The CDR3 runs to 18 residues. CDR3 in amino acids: CASSPLSRVEANTGELFF. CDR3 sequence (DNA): TGTGCCAGCTCACCCCTCTCAAGGGTAGAGGCCAACACCGGGGAGCTGTTTTTT.

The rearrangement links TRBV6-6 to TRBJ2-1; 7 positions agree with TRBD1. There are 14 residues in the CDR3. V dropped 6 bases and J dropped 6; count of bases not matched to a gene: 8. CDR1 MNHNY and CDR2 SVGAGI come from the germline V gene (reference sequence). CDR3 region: CASRGQPPSNEQFF. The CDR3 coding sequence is TGTGCCAGCAGGGGACAGCCGCCATCCAATGAGCAGTTCTTC.

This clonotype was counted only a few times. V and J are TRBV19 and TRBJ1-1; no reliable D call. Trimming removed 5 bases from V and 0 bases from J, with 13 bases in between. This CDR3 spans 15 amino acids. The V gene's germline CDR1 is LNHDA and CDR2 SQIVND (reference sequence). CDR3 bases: TGTGCCAGTAGTTTGACGGGGTCCATGAACACTGAAGCTTTCTTT. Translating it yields CASSLTGSMNTEAFF.

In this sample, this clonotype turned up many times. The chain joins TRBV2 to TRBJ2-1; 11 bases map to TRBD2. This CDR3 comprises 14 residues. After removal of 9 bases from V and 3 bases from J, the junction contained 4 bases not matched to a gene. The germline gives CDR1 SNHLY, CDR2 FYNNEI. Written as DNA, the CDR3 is TGTGCCAGTCTAGCGGGGGGAGACTACAATGAGCAGTTCTTC. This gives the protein CASLAGGDYNEQFF.

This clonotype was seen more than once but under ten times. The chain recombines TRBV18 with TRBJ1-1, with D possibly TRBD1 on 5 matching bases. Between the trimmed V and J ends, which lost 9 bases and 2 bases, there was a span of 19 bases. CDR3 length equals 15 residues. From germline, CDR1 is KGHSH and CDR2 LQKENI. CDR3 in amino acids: CASSATGLSNTEAFF. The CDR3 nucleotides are TGTGCCAGTTCGGCCACAGGCCTTTCAAACACTGAAGCTTTCTTT. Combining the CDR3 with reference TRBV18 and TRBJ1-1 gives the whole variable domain NAGVMQNPRHLVRRRGQEARLRCSPMKGHSHVYWYRQLPEEGLKFMVYLQKENIIDESGMPKERFSAEFPKEGPSILRIQQVVRGDSAAYFCASSATGLSNTEAFFGQGTRLTVV.

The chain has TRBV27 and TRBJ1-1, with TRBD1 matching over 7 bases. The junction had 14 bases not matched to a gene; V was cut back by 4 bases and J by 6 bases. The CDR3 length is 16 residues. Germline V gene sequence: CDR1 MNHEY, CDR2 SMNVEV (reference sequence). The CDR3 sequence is CASSSAGGGQRPEAFF. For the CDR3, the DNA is TGTGCCAGCAGTTCCGCAGGGGGGGGTCAACGGCCTGAAGCTTTCTTT.

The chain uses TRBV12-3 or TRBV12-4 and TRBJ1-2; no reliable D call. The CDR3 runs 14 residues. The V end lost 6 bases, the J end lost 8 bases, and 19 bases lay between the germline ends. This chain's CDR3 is CASRTGPILRGYTF. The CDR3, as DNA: TGTGCCAGCAGAACCGGGCCTATCTTGAGGGGCTACACCTTC.

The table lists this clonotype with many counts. CDR3 DNA sequence: TGCGCCAGCAGCCCGGGCCCCCCCGATGGCTACACCTTC. Protein product: CASSPGPPDGYTF. The J gene is TRBJ1-2, the V gene TRBV10-2; D unclear. Trimming cost V 6 bases and J 6 bases, with 14 bases left between them. The CDR3 is made up of 13 amino acids. Per germline, CDR1 WSHSY and CDR2 SAAADI.

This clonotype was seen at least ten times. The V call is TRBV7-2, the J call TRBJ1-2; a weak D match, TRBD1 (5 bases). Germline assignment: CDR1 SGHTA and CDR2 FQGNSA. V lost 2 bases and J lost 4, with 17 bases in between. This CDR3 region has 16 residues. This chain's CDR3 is CASSLTVNRQGYGYTF. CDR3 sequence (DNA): TGTGCCAGCAGCTTAACCGTAAACAGGCAGGGCTATGGCTACACCTTC.

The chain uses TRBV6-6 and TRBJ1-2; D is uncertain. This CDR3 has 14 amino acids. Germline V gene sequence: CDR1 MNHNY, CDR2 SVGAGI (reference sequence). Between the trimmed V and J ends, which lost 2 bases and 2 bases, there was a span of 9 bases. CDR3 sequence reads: CASSYLPKNYGYTF. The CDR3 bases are TGTGCCAGCAGTTACCTTCCGAAAAACTATGGCTACACCTTC.

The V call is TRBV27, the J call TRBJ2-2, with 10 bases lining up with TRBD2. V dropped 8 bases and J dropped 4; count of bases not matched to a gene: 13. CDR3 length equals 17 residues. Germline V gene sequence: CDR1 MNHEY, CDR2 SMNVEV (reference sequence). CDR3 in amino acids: CASRNRVLAGSTGELFF. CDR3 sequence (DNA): TGTGCCAGCCGCAACCGGGTACTAGCGGGGAGCACCGGGGAGCTGTTTTTT.

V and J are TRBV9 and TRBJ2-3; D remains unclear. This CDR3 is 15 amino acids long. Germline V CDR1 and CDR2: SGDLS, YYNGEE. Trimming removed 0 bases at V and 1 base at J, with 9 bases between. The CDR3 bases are TGTGCCAGCAGCGTAGCTTCTAGAGGCACAGATACGCAGTATTTT. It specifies CASSVASRGTDTQYF.

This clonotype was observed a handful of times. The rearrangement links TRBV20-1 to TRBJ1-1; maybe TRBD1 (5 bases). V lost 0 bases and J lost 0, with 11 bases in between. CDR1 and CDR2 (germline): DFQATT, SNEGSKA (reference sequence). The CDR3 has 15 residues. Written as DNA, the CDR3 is TGCAGTGCTAGAGAAGGGCCGGACATGAACACTGAAGCTTTCTTT. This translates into CSAREGPDMNTEAFF.

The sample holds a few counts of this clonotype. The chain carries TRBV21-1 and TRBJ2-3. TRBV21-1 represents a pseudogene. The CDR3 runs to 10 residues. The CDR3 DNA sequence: TGTGCCTCACCACCAGATACGCAGTATTTT. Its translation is CASPPDTQYF.

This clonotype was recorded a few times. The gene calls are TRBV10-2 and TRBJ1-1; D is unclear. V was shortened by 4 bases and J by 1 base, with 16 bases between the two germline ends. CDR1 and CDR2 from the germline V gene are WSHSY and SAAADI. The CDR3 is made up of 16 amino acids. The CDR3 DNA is TGCGCCAGCAGTGGAATCTGGTTTTCGGGGAACACTGAAGCTTTCTTT. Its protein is CASSGIWFSGNTEAFF.

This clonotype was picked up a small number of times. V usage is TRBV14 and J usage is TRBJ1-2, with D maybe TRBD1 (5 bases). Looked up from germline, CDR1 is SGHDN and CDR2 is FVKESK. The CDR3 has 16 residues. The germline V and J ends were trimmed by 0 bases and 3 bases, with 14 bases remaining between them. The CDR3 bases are TGTGCCAGCAGCCAAGATCCTTTCGGGACTTACTATGGCTACACCTTC. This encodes CASSQDPFGTYYGYTF. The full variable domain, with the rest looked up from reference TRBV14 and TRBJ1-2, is EAGVTQFPSHSVIEKGQTVTLRCDPISGHDNLYWYRRVMGKEIKFLLHFVKESKQDESGMPNNRFLAERTGGTYSTLKVQPAELEDSGVYFCASSQDPFGTYYGYTFGSGTRLTVV.

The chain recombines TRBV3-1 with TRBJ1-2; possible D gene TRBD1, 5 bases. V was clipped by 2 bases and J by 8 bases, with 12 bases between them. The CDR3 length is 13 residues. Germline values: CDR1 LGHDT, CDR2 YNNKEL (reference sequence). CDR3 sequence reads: CASSQPGSRGYTF. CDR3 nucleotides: TGTGCCAGCAGCCAACCAGGGTCGAGGGGCTACACCTTC.

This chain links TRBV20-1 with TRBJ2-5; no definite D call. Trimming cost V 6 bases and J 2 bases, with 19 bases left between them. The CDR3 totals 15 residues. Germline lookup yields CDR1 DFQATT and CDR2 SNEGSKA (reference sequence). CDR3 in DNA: TGCAGTGCCCAATCGCGTACCAGCCCTCAAGAGACCCAGTACTTC. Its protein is CSAQSRTSPQETQYF.